This T cell receptor beta chain derives from a study of PD-L1 blockade in urothelial cancer. Turning to the study itself: From about 2014, patients received atezolizumab, given as 1,200 mg intravenously every 3 weeks. Individuals in the cohort had been given 0 to 3 earlier chemotherapy regimens.

Study conclusions and caveats: Below-median pretreatment blood TCR clonality predicted better survival. Clones that were tumor-associated expanded more in the blood of durable-benefit patients at 3 weeks.

V was shortened by 5 bases and J by 3 bases, with 7 bases between the two germline ends. Germline values: CDR1 DFQATT, CDR2 SNEGSKA (reference sequence). The CDR3 spans 11 residues. Repertoires were generated with immunoSEQ multiplex PCR, while TCRdb's copy carries only in-frame clones and drops some. The sample has 50,000 or so clones, over 75% seen once. This clone appeared once. Its antigen is unknown. The chain is built from TRBV20-1 and TRBJ1-2; D not certain. The starting material was PBMCs, obtained around atezolizumab (anti-PD-L1) treatment. The clonotype originates from a man aged 70 or older with urothelial cancer. The CDR3 loop is CSAEHYYGYTF. CDR3 sequence (DNA): TGCAGTGCTGAACATTACTATGGCTACACCTTC.